Listed below are T cell receptor beta chains from one sample, sequenced in a study of neoadjuvant nivolumab and ipilimumab in lung cancer. Sequenced by immunoSEQ multiplex PCR; TCRdb stores in-frame clones only, minus some. The sample yields about 5,300 clones, 91% seen once. The sample in question was blood, obtained after neoadjuvant nivolumab, alone or with ipilimumab, at or shortly before surgery. The receptors derive from an adult with non-small cell lung cancer. Some clones in this sample may be carry-over from other donors' samples. Each CDR3 is given with its conserved first and last residue. The D gene is left open where the match is weak. Not every row has a clone size; where given, it reads once, few, many or a size class.

cdr3_aa: CASSHLPGTSGSVETQYF
cdr3_nt: TGCGCCAGCAGCCACTTGCCGGGGACTAGCGGGTCCGTGGAGACCCAGTACTTC
v_call: TRBV4-1
j_call: TRBJ2-5
clone_size: -
d_call: TRBD2
cdr3_length: 18

cdr3_aa: CATSRGQVKGQPQHF
cdr3_nt: TGTGCCACCAGCAGAGGGCAGGTTAAGGGCCAGCCCCAGCATTTT
v_call: TRBV15
j_call: TRBJ1-5
clone_size: -
d_call: -
cdr3_length: 15

cdr3_aa: CASSNPGQLYGYTF
cdr3_nt: TGTGCCAGCAGTAACCCGGGACAGCTTTATGGCTACACCTTC
v_call: TRBV6-6
j_call: TRBJ1-2
clone_size: -
d_call: TRBD1
cdr3_length: 14

cdr3_aa: CAAGRGLSGANVLTF
cdr3_nt: TGTGCCGCGGGCAGGGGCCTCTCTGGGGCCAACGTCCTGACTTTC
v_call: TRBV30
j_call: TRBJ2-6
clone_size: -
d_call: -
cdr3_length: 15

cdr3_aa: CASSVEWDSSYEQYF
cdr3_nt: TGTGCCAGCAGCGTGGAATGGGACAGCTCCTACGAGCAGTACTTC
v_call: TRBV9
j_call: TRBJ2-7
clone_size: -
d_call: TRBD1
cdr3_length: 15

cdr3_aa: CASSDAGGGGETQYF
cdr3_nt: TGTGCCAGCAGTGATGCGGGGGGGGGCGGAGAGACCCAGTACTTC
v_call: TRBV2
j_call: TRBJ2-5
clone_size: -
d_call: TRBD2
cdr3_length: 15

cdr3_aa: CASSLSGRRANYGYTF
cdr3_nt: TGTGCCAGCAGCTTGTCAGGGCGAAGGGCTAACTATGGCTACACCTTC
v_call: TRBV7-2
j_call: TRBJ1-2
clone_size: -
d_call: -
cdr3_length: 16

cdr3_aa: CASSRALAGDINEQFF
cdr3_nt: TGCGCCAGCAGCCGAGCACTAGCGGGAGATATCAATGAGCAGTTCTTC
v_call: TRBV4-1
j_call: TRBJ2-1
clone_size: -
d_call: TRBD2
cdr3_length: 16

cdr3_aa: CASSTPGHLNTGELFF
cdr3_nt: TGTGCCAGCAGCACCCCGGGACACCTGAACACCGGGGAGCTGTTTTTT
v_call: TRBV5-4
j_call: TRBJ2-2
clone_size: -
d_call: -
cdr3_length: 16

cdr3_aa: CASSLTTYYEQYF
cdr3_nt: TGCGCCAGCAGCTTAACCACATACTACGAGCAGTACTTC
v_call: TRBV5-1
j_call: TRBJ2-7
clone_size: -
d_call: -
cdr3_length: 13

cdr3_aa: CASNSGQVINYGYTF
cdr3_nt: TGTGCCAGCAATTCCGGACAGGTCATTAACTATGGCTACACCTTC
v_call: TRBV6-1
j_call: TRBJ1-2
clone_size: -
d_call: TRBD1
cdr3_length: 15

cdr3_aa: CATSRDPAGLYEQYF
cdr3_nt: TGTGCCACCAGCAGAGATCCGGCAGGGTTGTACGAGCAGTACTTC
v_call: TRBV15
j_call: TRBJ2-7
clone_size: once
d_call: -
cdr3_length: 15

cdr3_aa: CASSYYTEGEAFF
cdr3_nt: TGTGCCAGCAGTTACTACACAGAAGGTGAAGCTTTCTTT
v_call: TRBV6-5
j_call: TRBJ1-1
clone_size: -
d_call: -
cdr3_length: 13

cdr3_aa: CASSLTRGRSTDTQYF
cdr3_nt: TGTGCCAGCAGCTTGACTAGAGGTAGAAGCACAGATACGCAGTATTTT
v_call: TRBV7-8
j_call: TRBJ2-3
clone_size: -
d_call: -
cdr3_length: 16

cdr3_aa: CASSYSQESTSNGYTF
cdr3_nt: TGTGCCAGCAGTTACTCGCAGGAATCGACGTCGAATGGCTACACCTTC
v_call: TRBV6-5
j_call: TRBJ1-2
clone_size: -
d_call: -
cdr3_length: 16

cdr3_aa: CASSDRDRVSWEQYF
cdr3_nt: TGTGCCAGCAGTGACCGGGACAGGGTGTCCTGGGAGCAGTACTTC
v_call: TRBV2
j_call: TRBJ2-7
clone_size: -
d_call: TRBD1
cdr3_length: 15

cdr3_aa: CASSHPVGGGYNEQFF
cdr3_nt: TGCGCCAGCAGCCACCCAGTAGGGGGAGGGTACAATGAGCAGTTCTTC
v_call: TRBV5-1
j_call: TRBJ2-1
clone_size: once
d_call: -
cdr3_length: 16

cdr3_aa: CASSQETAGSSTDTQYF
cdr3_nt: TGCGCCAGCAGCCAAGAAACAGCGGGATCTAGCACAGATACGCAGTATTTT
v_call: TRBV4-3
j_call: TRBJ2-3
clone_size: -
d_call: TRBD2
cdr3_length: 17

cdr3_aa: CASRLQGRTEAFF
cdr3_nt: TGTGCCAGCAGACTACAGGGGCGCACTGAAGCTTTCTTT
v_call: TRBV6-6
j_call: TRBJ1-1
clone_size: -
d_call: TRBD1
cdr3_length: 13

cdr3_aa: CAWSGGGRGPFTTYNEQFF
cdr3_nt: TGTGCCTGGAGTGGAGGCGGGAGAGGCCCCTTCACTACCTACAATGAGCAGTTCTTC
v_call: TRBV30
j_call: TRBJ2-1
clone_size: -
d_call: TRBD2
cdr3_length: 19

cdr3_aa: CASAWKMNTEAFF
cdr3_nt: TGTGCCAGTGCTTGGAAGATGAACACTGAAGCTTTCTTT
v_call: TRBV19
j_call: TRBJ1-1
clone_size: -
d_call: -
cdr3_length: 13

cdr3_aa: CSVEEKDFFYNEQFF
cdr3_nt: TGCAGCGTTGAAGAAAAAGACTTTTTCTACAATGAGCAGTTCTTC
v_call: TRBV29-1
j_call: TRBJ2-1
clone_size: -
d_call: -
cdr3_length: 15

cdr3_aa: CAWSVDGRSYNEQFF
cdr3_nt: TGTGCCTGGAGTGTCGACGGGAGATCCTACAATGAGCAGTTCTTC
v_call: TRBV30
j_call: TRBJ2-1
clone_size: -
d_call: -
cdr3_length: 15

cdr3_aa: CASSQDRGALNYGYTF
cdr3_nt: TGCGCCAGCAGCCAAGATCGGGGGGCGTTGAACTATGGCTACACCTTC
v_call: TRBV4-1
j_call: TRBJ1-2
clone_size: -
d_call: -
cdr3_length: 16

cdr3_aa: CASSLTQGAGEQYF
cdr3_nt: TGTGCCAGCAGCTTAACACAGGGGGCCGGAGAGCAGTACTTC
v_call: TRBV7-2
j_call: TRBJ2-7
clone_size: -
d_call: TRBD1
cdr3_length: 14

cdr3_aa: CASTQKLSGDTQYF
cdr3_nt: TGTGCCAGTACCCAGAAGCTATCTGGAGATACGCAGTATTTT
v_call: TRBV19
j_call: TRBJ2-3
clone_size: -
d_call: -
cdr3_length: 14

cdr3_aa: CASSEWEGWNGYTF
cdr3_nt: TGTGCCAGCAGTGAATGGGAGGGTTGGAATGGCTACACCTTC
v_call: TRBV25-1
j_call: TRBJ1-2
clone_size: once
d_call: -
cdr3_length: 14

cdr3_aa: CASSIGGVETQYF
cdr3_nt: TGTGCCAGTAGTATAGGAGGGGTAGAGACCCAGTACTTC
v_call: TRBV19
j_call: TRBJ2-5
clone_size: -
d_call: -
cdr3_length: 13

cdr3_aa: CAWTNLGTGGYTF
cdr3_nt: TGTGCCTGGACCAACCTGGGGACGGGTGGCTACACCTTC
v_call: TRBV30
j_call: TRBJ1-2
clone_size: -
d_call: -
cdr3_length: 13

cdr3_aa: CASSLAGGLNTEAFF
cdr3_nt: TGTGCCAGCAGCTTGGCGGGGGGCCTGAACACTGAAGCTTTCTTT
v_call: TRBV5-6
j_call: TRBJ1-1
clone_size: -
d_call: -
cdr3_length: 15

cdr3_aa: CASSVEVGQPQHF
cdr3_nt: TGTGCCAGCAGCGTAGAGGTGGGCCAGCCCCAGCATTTT
v_call: TRBV9
j_call: TRBJ1-5
clone_size: -
d_call: -
cdr3_length: 13

cdr3_aa: CASSKPGQSEQFF
cdr3_nt: TGTGCCAGCAGCAAGCCGGGACAGAGTGAGCAGTTCTTC
v_call: TRBV7-3
j_call: TRBJ2-1
clone_size: -
d_call: TRBD1
cdr3_length: 13

cdr3_aa: CASSLDPGGNTIYF
cdr3_nt: TGTGCCAGCAGCTTAGATCCGGGTGGAAACACCATATATTTT
v_call: TRBV7-9
j_call: TRBJ1-3
clone_size: -
d_call: -
cdr3_length: 14

cdr3_aa: CASSLSEREGLYEQFF
cdr3_nt: TGTGCCAGCAGTTTATCGGAGCGGGAGGGCCTATATGAGCAGTTCTTC
v_call: TRBV27
j_call: TRBJ2-1
clone_size: once
d_call: TRBD2
cdr3_length: 16

cdr3_aa: CASTRTGNTEAFF
cdr3_nt: TGTGCCAGCACTCGGACGGGGAACACTGAAGCTTTCTTT
v_call: TRBV6-5
j_call: TRBJ1-1
clone_size: -
d_call: -
cdr3_length: 13

cdr3_aa: CASSRGPDNEQFF
cdr3_nt: TGCGCCAGCAGCCGGGGCCCAGACAATGAGCAGTTCTTC
v_call: TRBV4-1
j_call: TRBJ2-1
clone_size: -
d_call: -
cdr3_length: 13

cdr3_aa: CASSEIAGAPDTQYF
cdr3_nt: TGCGCCAGCAGTGAAATAGCGGGAGCCCCAGATACGCAGTATTTT
v_call: TRBV10-1
j_call: TRBJ2-3
clone_size: -
d_call: TRBD2
cdr3_length: 15

cdr3_aa: CASSGWSIIF
cdr3_nt: TGTGCCAGTAGCGGCTGGTCCATTATCTTC
v_call: TRBV25-1
j_call: TRBJ2-1
clone_size: -
d_call: -
cdr3_length: 10

cdr3_aa: CASAGLAGALSYEQYF
cdr3_nt: TGCGCCAGCGCCGGACTAGCGGGCGCGCTCTCCTACGAGCAGTACTTC
v_call: TRBV5-1
j_call: TRBJ2-7
clone_size: -
d_call: TRBD2
cdr3_length: 16

cdr3_aa: CASSPDFSGANVLTF
cdr3_nt: TGTGCCAGCTCACCCGATTTTTCTGGGGCCAACGTCCTGACTTTC
v_call: TRBV18
j_call: TRBJ2-6
clone_size: -
d_call: -
cdr3_length: 15

cdr3_aa: CASSRTGMGETQYF
cdr3_nt: TGTGCCAGCAGTAGGACAGGGATGGGGGAGACCCAGTACTTC
v_call: TRBV2
j_call: TRBJ2-5
clone_size: -
d_call: TRBD1
cdr3_length: 14

cdr3_aa: CASSQCVEMDYFYNEQFF
cdr3_nt: TGCGCCAGCAGTCAATGCGTCGAGATGGACTACTTCTACAATGAGCAGTTCTTC
v_call: TRBV23-1
j_call: TRBJ2-1
clone_size: -
d_call: -
cdr3_length: 18

cdr3_aa: CASSYSPDRGQAFF
cdr3_nt: TGTGCCAGCAGTTACTCCCCCGACAGGGGCCAAGCTTTCTTT
v_call: TRBV6-5
j_call: TRBJ1-1
clone_size: -
d_call: TRBD1
cdr3_length: 14

cdr3_aa: CATSRDRVVLEQYF
cdr3_nt: TGTGCCACCAGCAGAGACAGGGTCGTATTGGAGCAGTACTTC
v_call: TRBV15
j_call: TRBJ2-7
clone_size: once
d_call: -
cdr3_length: 14

cdr3_aa: CASGTSGLYNEQFF
cdr3_nt: TGCGCCAGCGGGACTAGCGGGCTTTACAATGAGCAGTTCTTC
v_call: TRBV5-1
j_call: TRBJ2-1
clone_size: -
d_call: TRBD2
cdr3_length: 14

cdr3_aa: CASSKFVGGSYEQYF
cdr3_nt: TGCGCCAGCAGCAAATTTGTCGGGGGGTCCTACGAGCAGTACTTC
v_call: TRBV5-1
j_call: TRBJ2-7
clone_size: -
d_call: TRBD2
cdr3_length: 15

cdr3_aa: CASARGTGELFF
cdr3_nt: TGTGCCAGCGCTAGGGGGACCGGGGAGCTGTTTTTT
v_call: TRBV7-9
j_call: TRBJ2-2
clone_size: -
d_call: -
cdr3_length: 12

cdr3_aa: CASSKEDSHYGYTF
cdr3_nt: TGTGCCAGCAGCAAAGAGGACAGCCACTATGGCTACACCTTC
v_call: TRBV21-1
j_call: TRBJ1-2
clone_size: -
d_call: -
cdr3_length: 14

cdr3_aa: CASSLIGTGKQPQHF
cdr3_nt: TGCGCCAGCAGCCTTATTGGGACAGGGAAACAGCCCCAGCATTTT
v_call: TRBV4-1
j_call: TRBJ1-5
clone_size: few
d_call: TRBD1
cdr3_length: 15

cdr3_aa: CAWQRDSGRGETQYF
cdr3_nt: TGTGCCTGGCAAAGGGATAGCGGGAGGGGAGAGACCCAGTACTTC
v_call: TRBV30
j_call: TRBJ2-5
clone_size: -
d_call: TRBD2
cdr3_length: 15

cdr3_aa: CASSLRGTGGYDEQYF
cdr3_nt: TGTGCCAGCAGCTTACGAGGGACAGGGGGCTACGACGAGCAGTACTTC
v_call: TRBV5-6
j_call: TRBJ2-7
clone_size: -
d_call: TRBD1
cdr3_length: 16

cdr3_aa: CASSLSGLYEQYF
cdr3_nt: TGCGCCAGCAGCTTGTCAGGGCTCTACGAGCAGTACTTC
v_call: TRBV5-1
j_call: TRBJ2-7
clone_size: -
d_call: -
cdr3_length: 13

cdr3_aa: CASSQTVSYEQYF
cdr3_nt: TGTGCCAGCAGCCAGACAGTTTCCTACGAGCAGTACTTC
v_call: TRBV5-4
j_call: TRBJ2-7
clone_size: -
d_call: -
cdr3_length: 13

cdr3_aa: CAISGGDRGPTEQFF
cdr3_nt: TGTGCCATCAGTGGGGGGGACAGGGGCCCTACTGAGCAGTTCTTC
v_call: TRBV10-3
j_call: TRBJ2-1
clone_size: -
d_call: TRBD1
cdr3_length: 15

cdr3_aa: CASSLYRGGYNEQFF
cdr3_nt: TGTGCCAGCAGCTTGTACCGCGGCGGCTACAATGAGCAGTTCTTC
v_call: TRBV5-6
j_call: TRBJ2-1
clone_size: -
d_call: -
cdr3_length: 15

cdr3_aa: CASIRTDSNTGELFF
cdr3_nt: TGTGCCAGCATTCGGACAGACTCGAACACCGGGGAGCTGTTTTTT
v_call: TRBV6-6
j_call: TRBJ2-2
clone_size: -
d_call: -
cdr3_length: 15

cdr3_aa: CASKGDRVPGYTF
cdr3_nt: TGTGCCAGTAAAGGGGACAGGGTGCCCGGCTACACCTTC
v_call: TRBV19
j_call: TRBJ1-2
clone_size: -
d_call: TRBD1
cdr3_length: 13

cdr3_aa: CASSGWIGYGYTF
cdr3_nt: TGTGCCAGCAGTGGGTGGATAGGCTATGGCTACACCTTC
v_call: TRBV2
j_call: TRBJ1-2
clone_size: -
d_call: -
cdr3_length: 13

cdr3_aa: CASSLAPGTLNTEAFF
cdr3_nt: TGCGCCAGCAGCTTGGCCCCAGGGACATTGAACACTGAAGCTTTCTTT
v_call: TRBV5-1
j_call: TRBJ1-1
clone_size: -
d_call: -
cdr3_length: 16

cdr3_aa: CAISESKGLAGPSSYNEQFF
cdr3_nt: TGTGCCATCAGTGAAAGTAAAGGACTAGCGGGACCATCTTCCTACAATGAGCAGTTCTTC
v_call: TRBV10-3
j_call: TRBJ2-1
clone_size: -
d_call: TRBD2
cdr3_length: 20